Given below is one TCR beta chain in context. Its recognized antigen is unknown. Base qualities are missing; no much larger clone stands one base away. The sample belongs to a study of cytomegalovirus exposure and HLA in healthy donors (dated by TCRdb to 2015 to 2018). About the study as a whole: According to a later analysis, the roughly 130 validation repertoires were produced on the same platform as the roughly 600 repertoires of the first cohort. In addition to the first cohort of 666 subjects, a separate validation cohort of under 150 different subjects was used. The study aimed to test whether cataloging public T cell receptors could reveal signatures of past pathogen exposure. The study combined high-throughput TCR immunosequencing, statistical association of individual TCRs with disease status, and machine learning to predict cytomegalovirus infection status.

The CDR1 and CDR2 encoded by the germline V gene are SGHRS and YFSETQ. The V end gives up 0 bases and the J end 4 bases, leaving 9 bases in the junction not matched to a gene. Including the terminal cysteine and phenylalanine, the CDR3 comprises 16 residues. Only the CDR3 region is kept as DNA, spanning 48 bases read in frame from base 1. Study-wide findings and limitations: Cytomegalovirus status was reported to be diagnosed by the classifier with high specificity and sensitivity in both the original and validation cohorts. The authors suggested that the approach could potentially be generalized to other disease states and immunological phenotypes. While some public TCRs were present in many individuals, most TCR sequences turned up only very rarely across donors. The study gave a list of under 200 TCR beta chains associated with cytomegalovirus. All 120 or so repertoires were used to score co-occurrence in the validation cohort in a later analysis, because that analysis had no HLA typing for the cohort. A few of the identified cytomegalovirus-associated TCR beta chains were confirmed in vitro to be specific for cytomegalovirus antigens. A later analysis found that TCRs clustered in the first cohort also tended to co-occur in the 95 to 150 validation repertoires, with 94% of cluster scores above 0.

Library preparation used the immunoSEQ multiplex PCR assay. The study's processing was this. A statistical classification framework was built to diagnose cytomegalovirus status from the catalog of TCR beta chain sequences. TCRdb stores this immuneACCESS table with in-frame sequences only. Part of the clones is absent; in the studies checked, under half of the shortfall reflects unresolved V genes, and no reason is known for the rest. D and trimming come from the DNA, and the V and J calls and clone size come from that table. The sample has 150,000 to 200,000 clones on record, about 80% of them singletons. The ten top clones hold approximately 3% of the sample. The donors were included in the validation cohort of some 120 subjects, a group kept apart from the approximately 700-subject first cohort.

The chain couples TRBV5-1 to TRBJ1-1, with TRBD1 identical over 7 junction bases. The receptor's source is a woman under 30 in good health and CMV-seropositive. The source material was PBMCs. The sequence in DNA is TGCGCCAGCAGCTTGGCCGAGGGGGCAAAAGGCACTGAAGCTTTCTTT. The translation is CASSLAEGAKGTEAFF.